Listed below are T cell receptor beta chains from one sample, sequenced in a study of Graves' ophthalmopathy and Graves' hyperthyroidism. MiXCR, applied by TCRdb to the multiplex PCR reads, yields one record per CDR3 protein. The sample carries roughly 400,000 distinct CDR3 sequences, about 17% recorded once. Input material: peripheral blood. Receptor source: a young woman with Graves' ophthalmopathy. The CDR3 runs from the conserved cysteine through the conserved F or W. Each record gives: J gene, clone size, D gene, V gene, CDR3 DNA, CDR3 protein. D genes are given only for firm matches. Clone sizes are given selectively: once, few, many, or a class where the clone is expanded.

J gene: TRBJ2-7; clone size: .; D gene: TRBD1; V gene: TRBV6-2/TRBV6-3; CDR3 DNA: TGTGCCAGCAGTGACCGGGACAGCAAGTACGAGCAGTACTTC; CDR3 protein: CASSDRDSKYEQYF
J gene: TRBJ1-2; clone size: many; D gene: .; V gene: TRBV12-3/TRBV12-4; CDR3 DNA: TGTGCCAGCAGTTTAGGGACAAATAACTATGGCTACACCTTC; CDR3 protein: CASSLGTNNYGYTF
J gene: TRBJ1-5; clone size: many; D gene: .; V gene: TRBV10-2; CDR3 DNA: TGCGCCAGCAGTGAGCCGACAGGTTCGCCCCAGCATTTT; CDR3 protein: CASSEPTGSPQHF
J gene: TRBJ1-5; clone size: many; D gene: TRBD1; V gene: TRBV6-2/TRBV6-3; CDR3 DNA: TGTGCCAGCAGACGTACAGGGGGCAGTCAGCCCCAGCATTTT; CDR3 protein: CASRRTGGSQPQHF
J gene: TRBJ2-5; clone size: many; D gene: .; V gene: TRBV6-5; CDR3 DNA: TGTGCCAGCAGTTACACCAGAAACCAAGAGACCCAGTACTTC; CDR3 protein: CASSYTRNQETQYF
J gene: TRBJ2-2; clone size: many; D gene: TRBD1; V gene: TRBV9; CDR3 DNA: TGTGCCAGCAGCTCCCGGGACAGTTCGAACACCGGGGAGCTGTTTTTT; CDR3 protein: CASSSRDSSNTGELFF
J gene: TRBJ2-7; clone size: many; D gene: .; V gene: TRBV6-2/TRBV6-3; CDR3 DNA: TGTGCCACCGCCTCTTCGGTCCCAGGGGTAAGGAGTTCCTACGAGCAGTACTTC; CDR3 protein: CATASSVPGVRSSYEQYF
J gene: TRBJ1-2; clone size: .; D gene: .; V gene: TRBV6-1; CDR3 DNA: TGTGCCAGCAGGCCCGGGGGAAGCTATGGCTACACCTTC; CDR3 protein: CASRPGGSYGYTF
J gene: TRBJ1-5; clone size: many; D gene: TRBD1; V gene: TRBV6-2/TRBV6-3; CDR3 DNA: TGTGCCAGCAGTTATAAGGGCTTGGGACAGATTTCCAATCAGCCCCAGCATTTT; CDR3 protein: CASSYKGLGQISNQPQHF
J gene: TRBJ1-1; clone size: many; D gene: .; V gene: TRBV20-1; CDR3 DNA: TGCAGGGGGGACCGCCCTGAAGCTTTCTTT; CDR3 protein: CRGDRPEAFF
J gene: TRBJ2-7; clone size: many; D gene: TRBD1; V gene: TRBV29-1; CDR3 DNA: TGCAGCGTCTTAGGGGACAGGGGAAGAAAAAGGAGCTCCTACGAGCAGTACTTC; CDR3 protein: CSVLGDRGRKRSSYEQYF
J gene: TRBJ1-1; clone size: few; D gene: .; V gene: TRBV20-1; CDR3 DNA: TGCAGTGCTAGGGCAGGGTGGTCCACTGAAGCTTTCTTT; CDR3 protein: CSARAGWSTEAFF
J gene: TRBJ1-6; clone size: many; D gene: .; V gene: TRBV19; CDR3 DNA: TGTGCCAGTAGTGTGACAGCGTCGGCTCTTAATTCACCCCTCCACTTT; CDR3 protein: CASSVTASALNSPLHF
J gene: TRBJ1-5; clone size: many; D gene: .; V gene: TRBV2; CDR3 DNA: TGTGCCAGCAGCCCCGTGGTTGGGCTGAATCAGCCCCAGCATTTT; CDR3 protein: CASSPVVGLNQPQHF
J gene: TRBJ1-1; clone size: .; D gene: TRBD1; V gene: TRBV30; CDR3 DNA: TGTGCCTGGAGTCCCCTTAACAGGGGGAAGGCTGAAGCTTTCTTT; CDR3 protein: CAWSPLNRGKAEAFF
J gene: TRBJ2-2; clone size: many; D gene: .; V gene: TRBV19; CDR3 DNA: TGTGCCAGTAGTATCCTTATTATTCGGGGGGCTAATACCGGGGAGCTGTTTTTT; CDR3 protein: CASSILIIRGANTGELFF
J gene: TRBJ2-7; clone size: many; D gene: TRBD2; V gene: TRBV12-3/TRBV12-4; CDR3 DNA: TGTGCCAGCAGTCAGACTAGCGGGGACTACGAGCAGTACTTC; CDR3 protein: CASSQTSGDYEQYF
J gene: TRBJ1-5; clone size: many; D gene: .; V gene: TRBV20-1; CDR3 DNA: TGCAGTGCTAGCTGGGAAGGGGCGGCCCAGCATTTT; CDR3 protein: CSASWEGAAQHF
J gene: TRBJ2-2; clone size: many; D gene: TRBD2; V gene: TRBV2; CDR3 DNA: TGTGCCAGCGGGGGGGACCGGGACCGATCGAACACCGGGGAGCTGTTTTTT; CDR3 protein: CASGGDRDRSNTGELFF
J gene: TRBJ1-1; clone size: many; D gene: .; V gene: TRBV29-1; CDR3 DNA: TGCAGCGTTGAGTGGGTAACTGAAGCTTTCTTT; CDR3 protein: CSVEWVTEAFF
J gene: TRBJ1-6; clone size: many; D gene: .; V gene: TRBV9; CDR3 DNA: TGTGCCAGCAGCGATGGACATCCCTTAGGGTCCTATAATTCACCCCTCCACTTT; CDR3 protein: CASSDGHPLGSYNSPLHF
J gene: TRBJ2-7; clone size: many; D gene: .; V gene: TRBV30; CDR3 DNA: TGTGCCTGGCGAGGCAACACCTACGAGCAGTACTTC; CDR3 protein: CAWRGNTYEQYF
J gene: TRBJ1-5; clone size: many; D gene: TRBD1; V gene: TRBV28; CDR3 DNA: TGTGCCAGCCTCCCGGGGGACAGGGGGCCCAATCAGCCCCAGCATTTT; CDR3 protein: CASLPGDRGPNQPQHF
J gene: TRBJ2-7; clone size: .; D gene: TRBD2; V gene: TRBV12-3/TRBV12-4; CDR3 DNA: TGTGCCAGCAGGGCCGGGACTAGCGCGGCCGAGCAGTACTTC; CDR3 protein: CASRAGTSAAEQYF
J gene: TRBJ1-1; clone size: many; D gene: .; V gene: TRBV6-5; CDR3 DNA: TGTGCCAGCAGTCTCGGACTGATGAACACTGAAGCTTTCTTT; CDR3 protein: CASSLGLMNTEAFF
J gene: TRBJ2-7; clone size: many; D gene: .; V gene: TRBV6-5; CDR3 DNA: TGTGCCAGCAGTTATTCCGATCCGAGGGGACACTCCTACGAGCAGTACTTC; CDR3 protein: CASSYSDPRGHSYEQYF